This entry lists 26 T cell receptor beta chains sequenced from one sample in a study of cytomegalovirus exposure and HLA in healthy donors. PCR amplification relied on 60 Vbeta primers (plus 13 Jbeta primers). TCRdb's table, derived via immunoSEQ multiplex PCR, lists solely in-frame clones and lacks some. The sample contains approximately 180,000 clones, 60% to 80% of which appear only once. Sequenced input: PBMCs. These TCRs come from a man aged 35 to 55 in good health and CMV-seropositive.

V usage is TRBV7-3 and J usage is TRBJ2-5, with 10 bases matching TRBD1. V lost 4 bases to trimming and J lost 5 bases; unmatched junction nucleotides: 7. Germline CDR1 and CDR2: SGHTA and FQGTGA. The CDR3 has 15 amino acids. The CDR3 loop is CASSSTGGPWETQYF. CDR3 DNA sequence: TGTGCCAGCAGCTCGACAGGGGGCCCCTGGGAGACCCAGTACTTC. Full variable domain (outside the CDR3, taken from reference TRBV7-3 and TRBJ2-5): GAGVSQTPSNKVTEKGKYVELRCDPISGHTALYWYRQSLGQGPEFLIYFQGTGAADDSGLPNDRFFAVRPEGSVSTLKIQRTERGDSAVYLCASSSTGGPWETQYFGPGTRLLVL.

CDR3 bases: TGTGCCAGCAGCACGGGACTAGCGGCACAAGAGACCCAGTACTTC. It yields the protein CASSTGLAAQETQYF. This rearrangement joins TRBV7-8 to TRBJ2-5, with 11 bases aligning to TRBD2. With V trimmed by 5 bases and J by 2 bases, 4 bases remained unmatched. Germline V gives CDR1 SGHVS, CDR2 FQNEAQ. This CDR3 region has 15 residues.

The chain uses TRBV5-1 and TRBJ2-3; TRBD2 agrees at 9 bases. The J segment lost 0 bases and the V segment lost 4 bases, leaving 6 bases of the junction unmatched. The CDR3 is 16 residues long. Germline CDR1 is SGHRS and CDR2 is YFSETQ. In nucleotides, the CDR3 is TGCGCCAGCAGCCTACCGACTAGCGGAAGCACAGATACGCAGTATTTT. Amino acids: CASSLPTSGSTDTQYF.

The chain uses TRBV11-1 and TRBJ2-5; perhaps TRBD2 as D (6 bases). The germline CDR1 and CDR2 sequences are SGHAT and FQDESV (reference sequence). The CDR3 extends over 14 amino acids. Trimming removed 3 bases at V and 1 base at J, with 9 bases between. For the CDR3, the DNA is TGTGCCAGCAGCTTTAATAGCGGCCAAGAGACCCAGTACTTC. As protein: CASSFNSGQETQYF.

This chain links TRBV2 with TRBJ1-2, with 9 bases fitting TRBD1. The trim removed 7 bases at V and 6 bases at J, leaving 9 bases unmatched. Germline lookup yields CDR1 SNHLY and CDR2 FYNNEI. The CDR3 consists of 14 residues. Here the CDR3 reads CASTGTGMYHGYTF. As DNA, the CDR3 is TGTGCCAGCACCGGGACAGGGATGTATCATGGCTACACCTTC.

This rearrangement joins TRBV20-1 to TRBJ2-7; possible D gene TRBD2, 6 bases. This CDR3 spans 11 amino acids. V was trimmed by 3 bases and J by 4 bases, leaving 7 bases between them. Germline V gene lookup returns CDR1 DFQATT and CDR2 SNEGSKA (reference sequence). The CDR3 DNA reads TGCAGTGCTAGTCGGGAGTACGAGCAGTACTTC. This gives the protein CSASREYEQYF.

The chain has TRBV27 and TRBJ2-7, with D perhaps matching TRBD2 (7 bases). CDR1 and CDR2 from the germline V gene are MNHEY and SMNVEV (reference sequence). CDR3 length: 12 residues. With 5 bases removed from V and 6 bases from J, the gap between germline ends came to 11 bases. CDR3 amino acids: CASSRGGIEQYF. CDR3 nucleotide sequence: TGTGCCAGCAGTAGGGGGGGGATCGAGCAGTACTTC.

V usage is TRBV6-5 and J usage is TRBJ1-4, with D tentatively TRBD1 (6 bases). CDR1 MNHEY and CDR2 SVGAGI come from the germline V gene. The CDR3 contains 15 residues. Trimming took off 3 bases at V and 8 bases at J, with 16 bases between the two ends. CDR3 sequence (DNA): TGTGCCAGCAGTTATCAGGGCAGGGGTTGGGAAAAACTGTTTTTT. Translating gives CASSYQGRGWEKLFF.

The chain uses TRBV6-5 and TRBJ2-3, with D possibly being TRBD2 (6 bases). This CDR3 has 14 amino acids. From germline, CDR1 is MNHEY and CDR2 SVGAGI. Between the trimmed V and J ends, which lost 2 bases and 2 bases, there was a span of 8 bases. CDR3 residues: CASSYGGTTDTQYF. CDR3 nucleotides: TGTGCCAGCAGTTACGGAGGGACCACAGATACGCAGTATTTT.

This clone was seen just once. The rearrangement joins TRBV6-1 to TRBJ1-1; 11 nucleotides agree with TRBD1. Germline V gene sequence: CDR1 MNHNS, CDR2 SASEGT. The V and J ends lost 6 bases and 1 base, in that order; junction bases with no gene match: 4. The CDR3 runs 15 residues. The CDR3 coding sequence is TGTGCCAGCAGCTGGACAGGGGGCCAGAACACTGAAGCTTTCTTT. Protein: CASSWTGGQNTEAFF.

The chain recombines TRBV18 with TRBJ2-1, with TRBD2 matching over 9 bases. V dropped 3 bases and J dropped 6; count of bases not matched to a gene: 9. Per germline, CDR1 KGHSH and CDR2 LQKENI. This CDR3 is 16 amino acids long. CDR3 coding DNA: TGTGCCAGCTCACCCACTAGGGCGGGAGGGGTCAATGAGCAGTTCTTC. Encoded protein: CASSPTRAGGVNEQFF. Filled out from reference TRBV18 and TRBJ2-1, the complete variable domain reads NAGVMQNPRHLVRRRGQEARLRCSPMKGHSHVYWYRQLPEEGLKFMVYLQKENIIDESGMPKERFSAEFPKEGPSILRIQQVVRGDSAAYFCASSPTRAGGVNEQFFGPGTRLTVL.

V gene TRBV19 combines with J gene TRBJ2-1; TRBD2 is a possible D gene (6 bases). The CDR3 is made up of 16 amino acids. V was clipped by 3 bases and J by 7 bases, with 19 bases between them. Germline assignment: CDR1 LNHDA and CDR2 SQIVND (reference sequence). Here the CDR3 DNA reads TGTGCCAGTAGTATTAGGTCCGCAGGTGGGAGGAATGAGCAGTTCTTC. It is translated as CASSIRSAGGRNEQFF.

This clone was seen only once. Other DNA sequences within the sample encode an identical CDR3. The chain links TRBV29-1 to TRBJ2-5; possibly TRBD2 for D (5 bases). The CDR3 spans 14 residues. The germline V gene encodes CDR1 SQVTM and CDR2 ANQGSEA. Trimming stripped 3 bases from V and 5 bases from J, with 16 bases between. The CDR3 protein is CSVEAGEGWETQYF. The CDR3 DNA reads as TGCAGCGTTGAGGCGGGCGAGGGTTGGGAGACCCAGTACTTC. Full variable domain (rest looked up from reference TRBV29-1 and TRBJ2-5): SAVISQKPSRDICQRGTSLTIQCQVDSQVTMMFWYRQQPGQSLTLIATANQGSEATYESGFVIDKFPISRPNLTFSTLTVSNMSPEDSSIYLCSVEAGEGWETQYFGPGTRLLVL.

The chain has TRBV20-1 and TRBJ2-7; D is undetermined. Germline CDR1 is DFQATT and CDR2 is SNEGSKA (reference sequence). The CDR3 contains 11 residues. V dropped 2 bases and J dropped 6 bases, with 8 bases sitting between them. The CDR3 DNA is TGCAGTGCTAGACGCGGTCGCGAGCAGTACTTC. Protein: CSARRGREQYF.

V gene TRBV19 combines with J gene TRBJ1-2; the D is unclear. V dropped 5 bases and J dropped 0 bases, with 7 bases sitting between them. The CDR3 length is 13 residues. The germline gives CDR1 LNHDA, CDR2 SQIVND (reference sequence). In DNA, the CDR3 is TGTGCCAGTAGTGAGATCGCTAACTATGGCTACACCTTC. This sequence encodes CASSEIANYGYTF.

The genes are TRBV4-2 and TRBJ2-1; TRBD2 might be the D (6 bases). Germline CDR1 reads LGHNA; CDR2 reads YNFKEQ. The V gene lost 0 bases and the J gene lost 3 bases, with 12 bases spanning the gap. This CDR3 has 16 amino acids. CDR3: CASSQDRRGGYNEQFF. CDR3 nucleotides: TGTGCCAGCAGCCAAGATAGACGGGGAGGCTACAATGAGCAGTTCTTC.

A few counts support this clone. The chain links TRBV25-1 to TRBJ2-7, with a tentative D call TRBD1 (6 bases). The V end lost 4 bases, the J end lost 0 bases, and 16 bases lay between the germline ends. This CDR3 comprises 16 residues. Germline V lookup: CDR1 MGHDK, CDR2 SYGVNS. CDR3: CASSAPPGQSSYEQYF. In nucleotides, the CDR3 is TGTGCCAGCAGTGCCCCCCCCGGACAGAGCTCCTACGAGCAGTACTTC.

The chain uses TRBV14 and TRBJ2-3; a weak D match, TRBD1 (6 bases). The CDR3 covers 15 residues. Per germline, CDR1 SGHDN and CDR2 FVKESK. Trimming took 3 bases from V and 2 from J, leaving 12 bases between them. The CDR3: CASSHEGQPTDTQYF. The CDR3 region has the DNA TGTGCCAGCAGCCATGAAGGACAGCCCACAGATACGCAGTATTTT.

This clone was counted between two and nine times. The J gene is TRBJ2-3, the V gene TRBV5-1; tentative D call: TRBD2 (6 bases). Germline V gives CDR1 SGHRS, CDR2 YFSETQ. V lost 0 bases and J lost 2, with 13 bases in between. This CDR3 region has 16 residues. This chain's CDR3 is CASSLAVGSTTDTQYF. For the CDR3, the DNA is TGCGCCAGCAGCTTGGCTGTCGGGAGTACCACAGATACGCAGTATTTT.

The chain has TRBV7-9 and TRBJ1-1, with TRBD1 identical over 8 bases. This CDR3 spans 14 amino acids. With 4 bases clipped from V and 4 bases from J, the junction kept 5 bases outside the gene matches. CDR1 is SEHNR, CDR2 FQNEAQ, per germline (reference sequence). DNA of the CDR3: TGTGCCAGCAGCTCACAGGGGGACAGCACTGAAGCTTTCTTT. Translated, it gives CASSSQGDSTEAFF.

The V and J genes are TRBV7-9 and TRBJ2-2; 8 bases fit TRBD2. The germline V gene encodes CDR1 SEHNR and CDR2 FQNEAQ (reference sequence). Trimming removed 5 bases from V and 7 bases from J; junction bases left unmatched: 6. The CDR3 extends over 14 amino acids. CDR3 amino acids: CASSRTAGVGELFF. CDR3 nucleotide sequence: TGTGCCAGCAGCCGGACAGCGGGAGTCGGGGAGCTGTTTTTT.

Note on this clone: The same CDR3 also results from other DNA sequences found in this sample. V and J are TRBV5-1 and TRBJ2-2, with D unclear. Germline CDR1 reads SGHRS; CDR2 reads YFSETQ. This CDR3 is built from 15 residues. The ends were cut back, 1 base at V and 0 bases at J, with 7 bases in the middle. In nucleotides, the CDR3 is TGCGCCAGCAGCTTGAGTGCAGCGAACACCGGGGAGCTGTTTTTT. Translation: CASSLSAANTGELFF. Variable domain in full (rest from reference TRBV5-1 and TRBJ2-2): KAGVTQTPRYLIKTRGQQVTLSCSPISGHRSVSWYQQTPGQGLQFLFEYFSETQRNKGNFPGRFSGRQFSNSRSEMNVSTLELGDSALYLCASSLSAANTGELFFGEGSRLTVL.

The chain is built from TRBV6-5 and TRBJ1-1, with 7 bases matching TRBD1. Germline V gives CDR1 MNHEY, CDR2 SVGAGI. After removal of 8 bases from V and 5 bases from J, the junction contained 11 bases not matched to a gene. This CDR3 is 14 amino acids long. The CDR3 spells CASRDSLGRTEAFF. For the CDR3, the DNA is TGTGCCAGCCGGGACAGCCTGGGAAGGACTGAAGCTTTCTTT.

The chain joins TRBV5-1 to TRBJ2-5; D uncertain. Germline V gives CDR1 SGHRS, CDR2 YFSETQ. Trimming took 4 bases from V and 1 from J, leaving 11 bases between them. The CDR3 extends over 14 amino acids. The CDR3 DNA sequence: TGCGCCAGCAGCATGTCATCCGGCCAAGAGACCCAGTACTTC. It encodes CASSMSSGQETQYF. Full variable domain (remainder filled in from reference TRBV5-1 and TRBJ2-5): KAGVTQTPRYLIKTRGQQVTLSCSPISGHRSVSWYQQTPGQGLQFLFEYFSETQRNKGNFPGRFSGRQFSNSRSEMNVSTLELGDSALYLCASSMSSGQETQYFGPGTRLLVL.

V gene TRBV5-1 combines with J gene TRBJ1-4; the match to TRBD1 covers 12 bases. This CDR3 has 14 residues. Germline V gene lookup returns CDR1 SGHRS and CDR2 YFSETQ. With 4 bases clipped from V and 5 bases from J, the junction kept 0 bases outside the gene matches. The CDR3 region has the DNA TGCGCCAGCAGCGGGACAGGGGGCAATGAAAAACTGTTTTTT. It specifies CASSGTGGNEKLFF.

This clone was counted a few times. The rearrangement links TRBV29-1 to TRBJ1-2; D is undetermined. CDR1 and CDR2 from the germline V gene are SQVTM and ANQGSEA. The CDR3 totals 13 residues. Trimming removed 5 bases from V and 4 bases from J, with 14 bases in between. CDR3 nucleotide sequence: TGCAGCGTTCCGGTGCAAACGGGCTATGGCTACACCTTC. Protein sequence: CSVPVQTGYGYTF.